This record concerns one T cell receptor beta chain sequence. TCRdb keeps only in-frame clones here, not all; method: immunoSEQ multiplex PCR. The sample consists of roughly 70,000 clones, 85% of them appearing once. These data come from a study of OX40 agonist ivuxolimab in advanced cancers. The wider study: Three patients got partial responses; one had hepatocellular carcinoma and two had cutaneous melanoma.

Germline CDR1 and CDR2: GTSNPN and SVGIG (reference sequence). V was clipped by 2 bases and J by 6 bases, with 9 bases between them. The CDR3 consists of 12 residues. This clonotype was obtained from an adult with an advanced solid tumor such as melanoma, head and neck, liver or kidney cancer. The chain uses TRBV30 and TRBJ2-3; the D is unclear. The sequencing here drew on CD4+ or CD8+ T cells sorted from blood, taken in a trial of the OX40 agonist ivuxolimab. CDR3 nucleotides: TGTGCCTGGAGTACCTTAATGGATACGCAGTATTTT. This encodes CAWSTLMDTQYF. Drawing the rest from reference TRBV30 and TRBJ2-3, the complete variable domain is SQTIHQWPATLVQPVGSPLSLECTVEGTSNPNLYWYRQAAGRGLQLLFYSVGIGQISSEVPQNLSASRPQDRQFILSSKKLLLSDSGFYLCAWSTLMDTQYFGPGTRLTVL.